This T cell receptor (beta chain) derives from a study of post-analysis software for immune sequencing data. Overall study context: Included courses were relapsing-remitting and secondary progressive multiple sclerosis; progressive-relapsing multiple sclerosis was also included. Study-wide points: Those samples that were prepared in the same batch co-clustered strongly by F measure. Patients had higher frequencies than controls of five or six TRBV segments, including TRBV5-6, TRBV5-1 and TRBV20-1. Normalized Chao1 diversity was significantly lower in multiple sclerosis patients than in controls.

V lost 0 bases, J lost 9 bases, and 15 bases lay in between. CDR1 is MNHNY, CDR2 SVGAGI, per germline (reference sequence). The CDR3 covers 15 residues. A word on this clonotype: Its antigen is undetermined.

cDNA libraries of TCR beta carried unique molecular identifiers. Once about 0.85 to 10 million T cells were used, approximately 470,000 cDNA molecules resulted. TCRdb recomputed calls from the PCR reads with MiXCR, one row per CDR3 protein. The profile shows fewer than 850,000 distinct CDR3 sequences, 40% to 55% of them singletons. The chain has TRBV6-6 and TRBJ2-1; D might be TRBD1 (6 bases). The origin of this receptor is a girl aged 5-17 years with multiple sclerosis. Material: blood. Here the CDR3 reads CASSYSLGGEGEQFF. CDR3 sequence (DNA): TGTGCCAGCAGTTACTCCCTAGGGGGAGAAGGTGAGCAGTTCTTC.